This is a list of T cell receptor beta chains from one sample in a study of technical replicates of blood from four donors. Clones were read by immunoSEQ multiplex PCR, and TCRdb kept only the in-frame ones, dropping some. The sample lists tens of thousands of clones; around 87% were seen once. The sample comprised PBMCs. The receptor source for this set is a human donor in good health. Some clones in this sample may be carry-over from other donors' samples. CDR3s include the opening cysteine and the closing phenylalanine or tryptophan. For some rows the clone size is stated as once, few or many, or as a class when expanded; others skip it.

>TRBV5-6|TRBJ2-1|NA
CASNWRQLLSYNEQFF
>TRBV6-1|TRBJ2-7|NA
CASSAPTGLYEQYF
>TRBV6-1|TRBJ2-7|few
CASSALAGENRYEQYF
>TRBV30|TRBJ2-1|NA
CAWADSTPSGRTEQFF
>TRBV5-6|TRBJ1-2|NA
CASSSMMTGGEGYTF
>TRBV7-6|TRBJ2-7|NA
CASSDGQSSHYEQYF
>TRBV5-1|TRBJ2-1|NA
CASSSILAVVLSSYNEQFF
>TRBV28|TRBJ1-1|NA
CASMVGLGTEAFF
>TRBV4-1|TRBJ1-2|NA
CASSLDRGGGGYTF
>TRBV4-1|TRBJ2-2|NA
CASSQVTTSGSTGELFF
>TRBV7-2|TRBJ1-3|NA
CASSFRTGVSGNTIYF
>TRBV5-6|TRBJ1-2|NA
CASSRSRERYGYTF
>TRBV5-8|TRBJ1-5|NA
CASSLSNQPQHF
>TRBV19|TRBJ2-3|NA
CASSTTSGYDTQYF
>TRBV27|TRBJ1-5|few
CATGGREYQPQHF
>TRBV29-1|TRBJ2-2|few
CSVYRGDGELFF
>TRBV5-1|TRBJ1-2|once
CASSLGLAPGQGNYGYTF
>TRBV4-1|TRBJ2-3|NA
CASSPDRFTDTQYF
>TRBV29-1|TRBJ2-3|NA
CSVGGRLPGGTDTQYF
>TRBV2|TRBJ2-7|NA
CAQGYGEQYF
>TRBV30|TRBJ2-3|NA
CAWSSSSHTDTQYF
>TRBV4-3|TRBJ2-1|NA
CASSQDGRLAGGNEQFF
>TRBV5-1|TRBJ1-4|NA
CASSLEGRVGEKLFF
>TRBV18|TRBJ2-3|once
CASSPYSTDTQYF
>TRBV10-3|TRBJ2-3|NA
CAINSGRAASTDTQYF
>TRBV2|TRBJ2-3|once
CASSEDYFSADTQYF
>TRBV18|TRBJ2-5|NA
CASQGGRTQETQYF
>TRBV5-1|TRBJ1-1|NA
CASSPPRDRGMNTEAFF
>TRBV7-2|TRBJ1-2|NA
CASSPDRVYGYTF
>TRBV4-2|TRBJ2-2|NA
CASSQASAGSGGAHGELFF
>TRBV19|TRBJ2-3|once
CASSIGALGEGQLGTDTQYF
>TRBV27|TRBJ1-5|NA
CASSPGGFGAQHF
>TRBV14|TRBJ2-6|once
CASSPMTVSGANVLTF
>TRBV5-4|TRBJ2-7|NA
CASTPSGGSYEQYF
>TRBV28|TRBJ2-3|NA
CASTSGSTDTQYF
>TRBV27|TRBJ2-2|NA
CASSLSSGELFF
>TRBV7-7|TRBJ2-5|NA
CASSSGLAGAGTQYF
>TRBV7-2|TRBJ1-1|NA
CASSHRRQGNTEAFF
>TRBV5-1|TRBJ1-6|NA
CASRLAANSPLHF